These 18 T cell receptor beta chains originate from one sample sequenced in a study of T cell repertoires in ileal Crohn's disease. As for time point: proximal margin of the surgical specimen (macroscopically non-inflamed). Assay: immunoSEQ multiplex PCR; the TCRdb copy retains only in-frame clones and omits some. This sample carries more than 3,000 clones, about two thirds of them seen once, and the ten largest clones take around 25%. The material sequenced was ileal tissue. The receptors stem from an adult with Crohn's disease.

This clone was seen once. CDR3 sequence (DNA): TGCGCCAGCAGCTTAGACAGGGTGGACACAGATACGCAGTATTTT. Translated: CASSLDRVDTDTQYF. The chain couples TRBV5-1 to TRBJ2-3, with 7 bases lining up with TRBD1. Germline assignment: CDR1 SGHRS and CDR2 YFSETQ. CDR3 length equals 15 residues. The J segment lost 2 bases and the V segment lost 2 bases, leaving 5 bases of the junction unmatched.

The J gene is TRBJ2-1, the V gene TRBV6-4; 8 bases are a match to TRBD2. Unmatched junction bases numbered 15, after V lost 9 bases and J lost 8 bases. This CDR3 has 15 amino acids. Germline V lookup: CDR1 MRHNA, CDR2 SNTAGT. Here the CDR3 reads CARSPGGGTLDEQFF. DNA of the CDR3: TGTGCCAGATCCCCCGGGGGGGGAACCCTCGATGAGCAGTTCTTC.

The rearrangement links TRBV28 to TRBJ1-2; weak D call: TRBD1 (6 bases). Germline CDR1 MDHEN, CDR2 SYDVKM. V lost 8 bases, J lost 0 bases, and 22 bases lay in between. The CDR3 consists of 17 residues. The DNA for the CDR3 is TGTGCCAGCTCTGACGGGACAAACATTCCTTCTAACTATGGCTACACCTTC. Amino acids: CASSDGTNIPSNYGYTF.

The chain links TRBV5-1 to TRBJ2-3; maybe TRBD2 (6 bases). Germline lookup yields CDR1 SGHRS and CDR2 YFSETQ. Trimming removed 2 bases from V and 6 bases from J, with 13 bases in between. This CDR3 is built from 14 residues. This CDR3 reads CASSFGGQGDTQYF. DNA for the CDR3: TGCGCCAGCAGCTTCGGAGGGCAGGGTGATACGCAGTATTTT.

This chain links TRBV7-3 with TRBJ1-2; weak D call: TRBD1 (5 bases). V lost 2 bases and J 4 bases, leaving 11 bases between the germline ends. The CDR3 length is 14 residues. Per the germline V gene, CDR1 is SGHTA and CDR2 is FQGTGA. The CDR3 loop is CASSLPGRSYGYTF. The CDR3 DNA follows: TGTGCCAGCAGCTTACCAGGGCGCAGCTATGGCTACACCTTC.

This CDR3 is CASSPWDPYEQYF. The CDR3 DNA follows: TGTGCCAGCTCACCATGGGATCCCTACGAGCAGTACTTC. The rearrangement links TRBV18 to TRBJ2-7; D gene ambiguous. Between the trimmed V and J ends, which lost 2 bases and 2 bases, there was a span of 7 bases. Germline loops: CDR1 KGHSH, CDR2 LQKENI. The CDR3 runs to 13 residues.

This chain uses TRBV29-1 with TRBJ1-1; 7 positions match TRBD1. The germline gives CDR1 SQVTM, CDR2 ANQGSEA. This CDR3 has 13 residues. V trimming: 6 bases; J trimming: 7 bases; junction bases outside the gene matches: 11. The CDR3 region is CSVATTGWSEAFF. CDR3 nucleotides: TGCAGCGTCGCGACGACAGGGTGGAGTGAAGCTTTCTTT. The whole variable domain, filled in from reference TRBV29-1 and TRBJ1-1, reads SAVISQKPSRDICQRGTSLTIQCQVDSQVTMMFWYRQQPGQSLTLIATANQGSEATYESGFVIDKFPISRPNLTFSTLTVSNMSPEDSSIYLCSVATTGWSEAFFGQGTRLTVV.

The CDR3 region is CASSLGERSWETQYF. As DNA, the CDR3 is TGTGCCAGCAGCTTAGGGGAGCGCTCGTGGGAGACCCAGTACTTC. This sequence joins TRBV7-9 and TRBJ2-5, with TRBD2 as a possible D gene (5 bases). Germline V gene sequence: CDR1 SEHNR, CDR2 FQNEAQ (reference sequence). V lost 1 base and J lost 5, with 14 bases in between. The CDR3 sequence is 15 residues long.

J is TRBJ2-7 and V is TRBV6-1; tentatively, D is TRBD1 or TRBD2 (5 bases each). The germline CDR1 and CDR2 sequences are MNHNS and SASEGT. V shed 5 bases and J shed 5 bases, with 19 bases lying between them. The CDR3 runs to 15 residues. CDR3 DNA sequence: TGTGCCAGCAGTTCCACTGACAGCGGAAGCGACGAGCAGTACTTC. Amino acids: CASSSTDSGSDEQYF.

The CDR3 region is CASSRQGNYGYTF. The CDR3 nucleotides are TGTGCCAGCAGTCGACAGGGAAACTATGGCTACACCTTC. The J gene is TRBJ1-2, the V gene TRBV6-5, with 7 bases aligning to TRBD1. The V gene end was trimmed by 5 bases and the J gene end by 2 bases; junction bases not matched to a gene: 2. CDR1 is MNHEY and CDR2 is SVGAGI in the germline V gene. This CDR3 contains 13 residues.

This sequence joins TRBV7-8 and TRBJ2-5; TRBD1 is a possible D gene (5 bases). The ends were cut back, 1 base at V and 3 bases at J, with 18 bases in the middle. CDR1 is SGHVS and CDR2 is FQNEAQ in the germline V gene. CDR3 length: 17 residues. CDR3 amino acids: CASSLVETVSSEETQYF. The DNA for the CDR3 is TGTGCCAGCAGCTTAGTAGAGACAGTTTCCTCGGAAGAGACCCAGTACTTC. Full variable domain (outside the CDR3, taken from reference TRBV7-8 and TRBJ2-5): GAGVSQSPRYKVAKRGQDVALRCDPISGHVSLFWYQQALGQGPEFLTYFQNEAQLDKSGLPSDRFFAERPEGSVSTLKIQRTQQEDSAVYLCASSLVETVSSEETQYFGPGTRLLVL.

This rearrangement joins TRBV6-1 to TRBJ1-4; no firm D call. Germline lookup yields CDR1 MNHNS and CDR2 SASEGT. The CDR3 is 11 residues long. V was clipped by 10 bases and J by 8 bases, with 11 bases between them. Written as DNA, the CDR3 is TGTGCCACCCCGAAAACAGAAAAACTGTTTTTT. Its protein product is CATPKTEKLFF.

This chain joins TRBV7-6 and TRBJ2-5, with D perhaps TRBD1 or TRBD2 (5 bases each). This CDR3 region has 14 residues. Germline CDR1 reads SGHVS; CDR2 reads FNYEAQ. V lost 7 bases and J lost 7, with 19 bases in between. CDR3 in amino acids: CASTSRDPLGTQYF. CDR3 bases: TGTGCCAGCACTAGCAGGGACCCCCTGGGGACCCAGTACTTC.

The chain uses TRBV6-5 and TRBJ1-2; D call uncertain. Germline assignment: CDR1 MNHEY and CDR2 SVGAGI. This CDR3 has 14 amino acids. Trimming cost V 4 bases and J 7 bases, with 16 bases left between them. The CDR3 here is CASSSARSPSGYTF. Here the CDR3 DNA reads TGTGCCAGCAGTTCCGCACGGAGCCCGAGTGGCTACACCTTC.

This rearrangement joins TRBV18 to TRBJ2-1, with TRBD2 as a possible D gene (5 bases). V was shortened by 3 bases and J by 4 bases, with 16 bases between the two germline ends. Per the germline V gene, CDR1 is KGHSH and CDR2 is LQKENI. The CDR3 sequence is 16 residues long. The CDR3 protein is CASSPTARGLYNEQFF. The CDR3 coding sequence is TGTGCCAGCTCACCGACGGCAAGAGGGCTTTACAATGAGCAGTTCTTC.

This rearrangement joins TRBV27 to TRBJ2-1; weak D call: TRBD2 (6 bases). V lost 2 bases and J 5 bases, leaving 19 bases between the germline ends. This CDR3 has 17 residues. The germline gives CDR1 MNHEY, CDR2 SMNVEV (reference sequence). The CDR3 loop reads CASSLRQRALGNNEQFF. The CDR3 coding sequence is TGTGCCAGCAGTTTACGTCAGCGGGCCCTCGGGAACAATGAGCAGTTCTTC.

This clone was seen only once. The J gene is TRBJ2-1, the V gene TRBV6-5; D is possibly TRBD1 (5 bases). V shed 6 bases and J shed 8 bases, with 14 bases lying between them. Per the germline V gene, CDR1 is MNHEY and CDR2 is SVGAGI. CDR3 length: 13 amino acids. For the CDR3, the DNA is TGTGCCAGCAGGTGGGGCCGAGGCTATGAGCAGTTCTTC. Amino acid sequence: CASRWGRGYEQFF.

This rearrangement joins TRBV5-6 to TRBJ2-2; possible D gene TRBD1, 5 bases. Germline CDR1 and CDR2: SGHDT and YYEEEE. V lost 5 bases and J 7 bases, leaving 21 bases between the germline ends. This CDR3 region has 16 residues. In nucleotides, the CDR3 is TGTGCCAGCAGTTTTGCCCCGACAGATGTGGGCGGGGAGCTGTTTTTT. Residues: CASSFAPTDVGGELFF.